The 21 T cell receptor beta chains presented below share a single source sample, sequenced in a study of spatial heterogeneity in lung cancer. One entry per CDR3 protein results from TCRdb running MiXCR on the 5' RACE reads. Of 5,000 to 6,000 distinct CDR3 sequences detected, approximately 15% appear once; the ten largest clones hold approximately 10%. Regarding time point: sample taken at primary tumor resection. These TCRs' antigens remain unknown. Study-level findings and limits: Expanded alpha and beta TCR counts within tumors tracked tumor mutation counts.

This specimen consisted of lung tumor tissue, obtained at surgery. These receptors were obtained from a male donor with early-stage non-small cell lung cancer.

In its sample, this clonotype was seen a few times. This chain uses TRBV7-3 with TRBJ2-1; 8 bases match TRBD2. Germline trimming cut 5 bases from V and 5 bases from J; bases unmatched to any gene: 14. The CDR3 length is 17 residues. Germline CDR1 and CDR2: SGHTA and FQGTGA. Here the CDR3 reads CASSPNHFSGTDNEQFF. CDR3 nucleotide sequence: TGTGCCAGCAGCCCCAACCACTTTAGCGGGACCGACAATGAGCAGTTCTTC.

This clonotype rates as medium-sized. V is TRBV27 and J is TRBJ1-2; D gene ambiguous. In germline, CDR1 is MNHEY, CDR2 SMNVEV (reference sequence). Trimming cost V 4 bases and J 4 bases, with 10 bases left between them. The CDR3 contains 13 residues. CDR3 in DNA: TGTGCCAGCAGTTCAGTCCCTCGCTATGGCTACACCTTC. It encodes CASSSVPRYGYTF.

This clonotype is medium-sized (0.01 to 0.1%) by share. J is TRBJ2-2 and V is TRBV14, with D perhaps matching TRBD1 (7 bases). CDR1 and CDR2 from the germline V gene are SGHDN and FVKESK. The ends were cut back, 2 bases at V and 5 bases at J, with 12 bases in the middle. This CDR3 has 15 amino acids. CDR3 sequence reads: CASSQIQGTTGELFF. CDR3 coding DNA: TGTGCCAGCAGCCAAATACAGGGGACTACCGGGGAGCTGTTTTTT.

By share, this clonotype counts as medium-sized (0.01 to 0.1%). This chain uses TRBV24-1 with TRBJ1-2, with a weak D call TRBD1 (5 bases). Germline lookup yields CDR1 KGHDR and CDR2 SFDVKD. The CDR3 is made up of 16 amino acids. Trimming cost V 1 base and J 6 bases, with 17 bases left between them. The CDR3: CATSDFASGRADGYTF. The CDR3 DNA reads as TGTGCCACCAGTGATTTTGCGTCCGGCAGGGCCGATGGCTACACCTTC.

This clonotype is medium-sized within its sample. DNA for the CDR3: TGTGCCAGCAGTGAACAGGGCACTGGGCAGTACTTC. Encoded protein: CASSEQGTGQYF. V usage is TRBV2 and J usage is TRBJ2-7; TRBD1 is a possible D gene (5 bases). The CDR3 consists of 12 residues. The V end was cut by 2 bases, the J end by 9 bases, with 11 bases between. Germline CDR1 is SNHLY and CDR2 is FYNNEI.

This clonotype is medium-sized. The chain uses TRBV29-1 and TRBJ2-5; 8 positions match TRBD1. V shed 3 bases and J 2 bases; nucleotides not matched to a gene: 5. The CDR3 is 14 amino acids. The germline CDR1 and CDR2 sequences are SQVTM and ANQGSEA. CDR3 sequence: CSVDPQGGQETQYF. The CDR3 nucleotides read TGCAGCGTTGACCCACAGGGGGGACAAGAGACCCAGTACTTC.

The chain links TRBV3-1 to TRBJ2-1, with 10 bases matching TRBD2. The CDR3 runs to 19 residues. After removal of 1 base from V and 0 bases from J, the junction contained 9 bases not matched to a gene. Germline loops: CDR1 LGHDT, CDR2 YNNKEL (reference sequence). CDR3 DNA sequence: TGTGCCAGCAGCCAAGTAACTAGCGGGGTACACAACTCCTACAATGAGCAGTTCTTC. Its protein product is CASSQVTSGVHNSYNEQFF.

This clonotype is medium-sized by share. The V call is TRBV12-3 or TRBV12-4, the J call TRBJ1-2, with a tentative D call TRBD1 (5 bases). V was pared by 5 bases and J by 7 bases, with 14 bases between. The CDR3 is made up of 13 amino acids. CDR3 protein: CASSPGQGGGYTF. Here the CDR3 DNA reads TGTGCCAGCAGTCCTGGGCAGGGAGGTGGCTACACCTTC.

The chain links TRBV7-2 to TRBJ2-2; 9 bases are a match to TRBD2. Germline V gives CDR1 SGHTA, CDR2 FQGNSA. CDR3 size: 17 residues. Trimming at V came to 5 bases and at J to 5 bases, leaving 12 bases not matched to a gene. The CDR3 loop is CASSPQGGGAETGELFF. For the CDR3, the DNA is TGTGCCAGCAGCCCGCAGGGCGGGGGGGCAGAGACCGGGGAGCTGTTTTTT.

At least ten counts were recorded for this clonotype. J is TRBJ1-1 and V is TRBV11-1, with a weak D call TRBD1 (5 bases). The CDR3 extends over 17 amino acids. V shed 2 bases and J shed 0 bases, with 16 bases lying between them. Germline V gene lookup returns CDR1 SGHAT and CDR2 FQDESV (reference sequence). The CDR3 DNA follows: TGTGCCAGCAGCTTAAAAATCCAGGGCGGCCTGAACACTGAAGCTTTCTTT. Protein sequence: CASSLKIQGGLNTEAFF.

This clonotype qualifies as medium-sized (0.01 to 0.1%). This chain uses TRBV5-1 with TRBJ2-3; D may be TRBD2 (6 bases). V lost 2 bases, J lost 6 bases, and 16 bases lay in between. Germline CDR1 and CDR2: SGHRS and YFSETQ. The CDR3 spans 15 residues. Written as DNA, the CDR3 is TGCGCCAGCAGCTTATCCAGCGGAGGGCCGGATACGCAGTATTTT. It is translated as CASSLSSGGPDTQYF. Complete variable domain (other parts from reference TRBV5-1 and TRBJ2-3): KAGVTQTPRYLIKTRGQQVTLSCSPISGHRSVSWYQQTPGQGLQFLFEYFSETQRNKGNFPGRFSGRQFSNSRSEMNVSTLELGDSALYLCASSLSSGGPDTQYFGPGTRLTVL.

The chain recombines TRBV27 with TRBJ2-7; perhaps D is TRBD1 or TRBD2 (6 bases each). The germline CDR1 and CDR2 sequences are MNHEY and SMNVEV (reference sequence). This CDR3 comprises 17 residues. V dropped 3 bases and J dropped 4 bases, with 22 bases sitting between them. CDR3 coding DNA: TGTGCCAGCAGTTTCCGCGGACAACAGGGTGCGGGGTACGAGCAGTACTTC. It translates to CASSFRGQQGAGYEQYF.

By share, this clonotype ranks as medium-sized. This CDR3 is CASSLTGQGQFF. Written as DNA, the CDR3 is TGTGCCAGCAGCTTGACGGGACAGGGTCAGTTCTTC. J is TRBJ2-1 and V is TRBV7-9, with 9 bases fitting TRBD1. V trimming: 3 bases; J trimming: 13 bases; junction bases outside the gene matches: 4. Germline V lookup: CDR1 SEHNR, CDR2 FQNEAQ (reference sequence). This CDR3 has 12 residues.

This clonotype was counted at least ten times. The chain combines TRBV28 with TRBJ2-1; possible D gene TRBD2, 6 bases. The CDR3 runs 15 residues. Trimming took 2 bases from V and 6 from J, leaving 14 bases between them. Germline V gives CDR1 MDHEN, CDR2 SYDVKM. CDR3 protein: CASSLVLAELNEQFF. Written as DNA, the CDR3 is TGTGCCAGCAGTTTAGTGTTAGCGGAGCTCAATGAGCAGTTCTTC.

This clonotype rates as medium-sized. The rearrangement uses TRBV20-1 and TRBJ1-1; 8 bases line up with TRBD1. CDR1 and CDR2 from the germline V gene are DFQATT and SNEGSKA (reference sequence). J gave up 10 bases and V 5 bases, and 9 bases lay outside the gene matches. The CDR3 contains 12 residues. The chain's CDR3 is CSAASGDRLAFF. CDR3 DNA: TGCAGTGCTGCGTCCGGGGACAGGCTAGCTTTCTTT.

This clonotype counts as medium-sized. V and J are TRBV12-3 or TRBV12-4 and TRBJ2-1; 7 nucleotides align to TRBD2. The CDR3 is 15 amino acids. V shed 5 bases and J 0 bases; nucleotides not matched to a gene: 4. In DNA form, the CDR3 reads TGTGCCAGCAGTAGGGGCGGGAGCTCCTACAATGAGCAGTTCTTC. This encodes CASSRGGSSYNEQFF.

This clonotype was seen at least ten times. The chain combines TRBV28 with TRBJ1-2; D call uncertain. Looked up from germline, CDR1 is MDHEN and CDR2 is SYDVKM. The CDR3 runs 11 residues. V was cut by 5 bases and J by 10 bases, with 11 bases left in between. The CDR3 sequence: CASSVRDYYTF. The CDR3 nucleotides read TGTGCCAGCAGTGTCCGGGATTACTACACCTTC.

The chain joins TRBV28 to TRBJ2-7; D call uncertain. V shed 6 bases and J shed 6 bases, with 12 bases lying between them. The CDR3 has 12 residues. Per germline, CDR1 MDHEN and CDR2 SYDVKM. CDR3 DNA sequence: TGTGCCAGCAGCGGGCAGGATAGCGAGCAGTACTTC. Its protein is CASSGQDSEQYF. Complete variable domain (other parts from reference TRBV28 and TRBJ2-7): DVKVTQSSRYLVKRTGEKVFLECVQDMDHENMFWYRQDPGLGLRLIYFSYDVKMKEKGDIPEGYSVSREKKERFSLILESASTNQTSMYLCASSGQDSEQYFGPGTRLTVT.

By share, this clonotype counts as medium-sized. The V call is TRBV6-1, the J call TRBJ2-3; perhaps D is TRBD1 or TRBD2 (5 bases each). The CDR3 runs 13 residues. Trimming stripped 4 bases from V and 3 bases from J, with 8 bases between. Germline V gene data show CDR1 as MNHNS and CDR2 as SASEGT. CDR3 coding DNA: TGTGCCAGCAGTGTTGGGGGTACAGATACGCAGTATTTT. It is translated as CASSVGGTDTQYF.

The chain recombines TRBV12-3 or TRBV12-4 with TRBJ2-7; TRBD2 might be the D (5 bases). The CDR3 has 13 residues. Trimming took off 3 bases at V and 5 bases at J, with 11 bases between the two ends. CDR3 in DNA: TGTGCCAGCAGTTTCCGAAGCGGCAACGAGCAGTACTTC. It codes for CASSFRSGNEQYF.

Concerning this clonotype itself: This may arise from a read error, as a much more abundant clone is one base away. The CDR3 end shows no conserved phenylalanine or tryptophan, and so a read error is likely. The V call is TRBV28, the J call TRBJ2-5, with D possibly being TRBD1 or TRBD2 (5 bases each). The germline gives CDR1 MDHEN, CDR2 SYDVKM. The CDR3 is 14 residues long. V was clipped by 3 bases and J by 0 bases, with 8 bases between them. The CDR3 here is CASSFEGNQETQYI. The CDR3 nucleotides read TGTGCCAGCAGTTTTGAGGGGAACCAAGAGACCCAGTACATC.